The source of this T cell receptor (beta chain) is a study of cytomegalovirus exposure and HLA in healthy donors. Overall study findings and caveats: A later analysis showed HLA-associated TCR beta chains outstripping equally common others in clonal expansion.

This clone showed up just a few times. Antigen specificity is unknown. Germline V gene data show CDR1 as MDHEN and CDR2 as SYDVKM. The V end was cut by 5 bases, the J end by 3 bases, with 17 bases between. The CDR3 is 15 amino acids. The primer mix had 60 Vbeta and 13 Jbeta primers. The table came from immunoSEQ multiplex PCR; TCRdb's copy has only in-frame clones and leaves some out. The sample contains tens of thousands of clones, roughly 80% of which appear only once. The clonotype comes from a woman aged 30 to 39 in good health and CMV-seropositive. Sequenced sample: PBMCs. This chain links TRBV28 with TRBJ2-7; the D gene is possibly TRBD2 (5 bases). The DNA for the CDR3 is TGTGCCAGCAGTCCGACGGCTAGCCGGTACTACGAGCAGTACTTC. Translating it yields CASSPTASRYYEQYF.